This entry lists 18 T cell receptor beta chains sequenced from one sample in a study of blood T cell repertoires in COVID-19. Libraries were prepared by immunoSEQ multiplex PCR; TCRdb keeps only in-frame clonotypes and omits some of them. The sample contains about 72,000 clones, about 89% of which appear only once. The sequenced material came from peripheral blood. The origin of the receptors is a woman aged 55-69 years with acute or convalescent COVID-19.

The gene calls are TRBV6-5 and TRBJ1-6; no firm D call. Germline assignment: CDR1 MNHEY and CDR2 SVGAGI. The V end lost 6 bases, the J end lost 0 bases, and 3 bases lay between the germline ends. CDR3 length equals 13 residues. The CDR3 nucleotides read TGTGCCAGCAGCCGCTCCTATAATTCACCCCTCCACTTT. Protein sequence: CASSRSYNSPLHF.

This clone was seen only a few times. V gene TRBV19 combines with J gene TRBJ2-3; weak D call: TRBD2 (6 bases). The CDR3 runs 13 residues. Germline-derived CDR1 and CDR2 are LNHDA and SQIVND (reference sequence). Trimming pared 9 bases from V and 1 base from J, leaving 11 bases between. The CDR3 protein is CASKEGRTDTQYF. Written as DNA, the CDR3 is TGTGCCAGCAAGGAGGGGCGCACAGATACGCAGTATTTT.

J is TRBJ2-3 and V is TRBV10-1, with TRBD2 as a possible D gene (7 bases). Trimming cost V 2 bases and J 4 bases, with 13 bases left between them. Per the germline V gene, CDR1 is WNHNN and CDR2 is SYGVQD (reference sequence). The CDR3 has 15 residues. The CDR3 spells CASSERRGPADTQYF. CDR3 bases: TGCGCCAGCAGTGAGAGGCGGGGGCCGGCAGATACGCAGTATTTT.

The rearrangement links TRBV9 to TRBJ1-4, with 8 bases matching TRBD1. V shed 2 bases, J shed 8 bases, and the junction held 5 bases outside the gene matches. This CDR3 spans 14 amino acids. Germline CDR1 SGDLS, CDR2 YYNGEE. CDR3 residues: CASSVGQGQEKLFF. CDR3 nucleotide sequence: TGTGCCAGCAGCGTCGGACAGGGTCAGGAAAAACTGTTTTTT.

J is TRBJ2-7 and V is TRBV5-1; TRBD1 matches at 7 bases. V was clipped by 3 bases and J by 2 bases; unmatched bases: 8. CDR1 is SGHRS and CDR2 is YFSETQ in the germline V gene. This CDR3 contains 15 residues. CDR3 sequence: CASSSYDTGAYEQYF. In DNA, the CDR3 is TGCGCCAGCAGCTCTTACGACACAGGGGCCTACGAGCAGTACTTC.

The chain recombines TRBV2 with TRBJ2-5, with D unresolved. This CDR3 spans 12 amino acids. CDR1 and CDR2 from the germline V gene are SNHLY and FYNNEI. The V gene lost 5 bases and the J gene lost 4 bases, with 8 bases spanning the gap. CDR3: CASSLSLETQYF. The CDR3 DNA sequence: TGTGCCAGCAGTCTCTCCTTAGAGACCCAGTACTTC.

The rearrangement links TRBV7-2 to TRBJ2-4, with a weak D call TRBD2 (6 bases). The V gene lost 5 bases and the J gene lost 6 bases, with 20 bases spanning the gap. Germline assignment: CDR1 SGHTA and CDR2 FQGNSA. The CDR3 runs 16 residues. CDR3 sequence reads: CASSTRLAGSLNIQYF. The CDR3 DNA follows: TGTGCCAGCAGCACAAGACTTGCGGGGAGTCTAAACATTCAGTACTTC.

V gene TRBV28 combines with J gene TRBJ1-2; D ambiguous. CDR3 length: 13 residues. The V end was cut by 7 bases, the J end by 0 bases, with 9 bases between. The germline gives CDR1 MDHEN, CDR2 SYDVKM. Here the CDR3 DNA reads TGTGCCAGCATGGGCAGCCCTAACTATGGCTACACCTTC. Translating gives CASMGSPNYGYTF.

The rearrangement uses TRBV27 and TRBJ1-2, with D possibly matching TRBD1 (6 bases). V dropped 6 bases and J dropped 7 bases, with 18 bases sitting between them. The CDR3 runs to 14 residues. CDR1 is MNHEY, CDR2 SMNVEV, per germline (reference sequence). DNA of the CDR3: TGTGCCAGCAGAACATCGGGGGGCACGGGTGGCTACACCTTC. This translates into CASRTSGGTGGYTF.

The rearrangement links TRBV19 to TRBJ2-7; TRBD1 agrees at 8 bases. J lost 2 bases, V lost 4 bases, and 4 bases had no gene match. Germline V lookup: CDR1 LNHDA, CDR2 SQIVND (reference sequence). This CDR3 is 14 amino acids long. CDR3 loop: CASSTGQGPYEQYF. In DNA form, the CDR3 reads TGTGCCAGTAGTACAGGACAGGGTCCCTACGAGCAGTACTTC. Looking up the rest from reference TRBV19 and TRBJ2-7 gives the full variable domain: DGGITQSPKYLFRKEGQNVTLSCEQNLNHDAMYWYRQDPGQGLRLIYYSQIVNDFQKGDIAEGYSVSREKKESFPLTVTSAQKNPTAFYLCASSTGQGPYEQYFGPGTRLTVT.

The gene calls are TRBV6-5 and TRBJ2-7; TRBD1 matches at 10 bases. With V trimmed by 11 bases and J by 0 bases, 4 bases remained unmatched. The CDR3 sequence is 13 residues long. From germline, CDR1 is MNHEY and CDR2 SVGAGI. CDR3 sequence: CAGGTGDSYEQYF. CDR3 coding DNA: TGTGCCGGCGGGACAGGGGACTCCTACGAGCAGTACTTC.

This clone was recorded a few times. This chain connects TRBV18 to TRBJ1-6; TRBD1 aligns across 7 bases. CDR1 is KGHSH, CDR2 LQKENI, per germline. The CDR3 spans 14 residues. With V trimmed by 4 bases and J by 5 bases, 2 bases remained unmatched. The CDR3 sequence is CASSQGQNNSPLHF. The CDR3 DNA reads TGTGCCAGCTCACAGGGACAGAATAATTCACCCCTCCACTTT. The full variable domain, in which reference TRBV18 and TRBJ1-6 provide the parts outside the CDR3, is NAGVMQNPRHLVRRRGQEARLRCSPMKGHSHVYWYRQLPEEGLKFMVYLQKENIIDESGMPKERFSAEFPKEGPSILRIQQVVRGDSAAYFCASSQGQNNSPLHFGNGTRLTVT.

The chain couples TRBV29-1 to TRBJ2-5; D might be TRBD1 (5 bases). Deletions cut 4 bases from V and 0 bases from J, with 6 bases between. Germline V CDR1 and CDR2: SQVTM, ANQGSEA. This CDR3 comprises 12 residues. The DNA for the CDR3 is TGCAGCGTTGGACAGAACCAAGAGACCCAGTACTTC. This sequence encodes CSVGQNQETQYF.

This chain joins TRBV23-1 and TRBJ2-7; 9 bases fit TRBD1. TRBV23-1 is designated an ORF whose function remains uncertain. The V segment lost 6 bases and the J segment 5 bases; nucleotides outside the gene matches: 14. CDR3 length: 16 amino acids. CDR3 bases: TGCGCCAGCAGACCAGGGACAGGGAACAGGGATCACGAGCAGTACTTC. Residues: CASRPGTGNRDHEQYF.

V and J are TRBV28 and TRBJ2-7, with TRBD2 matching over 13 bases. The CDR3 is made up of 14 amino acids. Looked up from germline, CDR1 is MDHEN and CDR2 is SYDVKM. Trimming at V came to 10 bases and at J to 4 bases, leaving 7 bases not matched to a gene. CDR3 DNA: TGTGCCACCCGGACTAGCGGGGGAACATACGAGCAGTACTTC. Translating gives CATRTSGGTYEQYF.

The gene calls are TRBV27 and TRBJ2-2, with D possibly TRBD2 on 5 matching bases. Trimming left V 7 bases short and J 0 bases short, with 15 bases between. Germline-derived CDR1 and CDR2 are MNHEY and SMNVEV (reference sequence). The CDR3 loop spans 16 amino acids. The DNA of the CDR3 is TGTGCCAGCAAACCGGGGAGCGGAACGAACACCGGGGAGCTGTTTTTT. Protein: CASKPGSGTNTGELFF.

The CDR3 reads CASRASGTDTQYF. DNA for the CDR3: TGTGCCAGCAGAGCTAGCGGCACAGATACGCAGTATTTT. The chain links TRBV6-5 to TRBJ2-3; D perhaps matches TRBD2 (6 bases). The CDR3 runs to 13 residues. Germline V gene lookup returns CDR1 MNHEY and CDR2 SVGAGI. Trimming took 6 bases from V and 1 from J, leaving 8 bases between them.

The sample holds a few counts of this clone. The sample carries other DNA sequences with the same CDR3. The chain uses TRBV7-2 and TRBJ2-1, with 13 bases that match TRBD2. Germline values: CDR1 SGHTA, CDR2 FQGNSA. V was clipped by 1 base and J by 3 bases; unmatched bases: 0. The CDR3 loop spans 16 amino acids. CDR3 protein: CASSLGLAGGYNEQFF. CDR3 sequence (DNA): TGTGCCAGCAGCTTAGGACTAGCGGGGGGCTACAATGAGCAGTTCTTC.